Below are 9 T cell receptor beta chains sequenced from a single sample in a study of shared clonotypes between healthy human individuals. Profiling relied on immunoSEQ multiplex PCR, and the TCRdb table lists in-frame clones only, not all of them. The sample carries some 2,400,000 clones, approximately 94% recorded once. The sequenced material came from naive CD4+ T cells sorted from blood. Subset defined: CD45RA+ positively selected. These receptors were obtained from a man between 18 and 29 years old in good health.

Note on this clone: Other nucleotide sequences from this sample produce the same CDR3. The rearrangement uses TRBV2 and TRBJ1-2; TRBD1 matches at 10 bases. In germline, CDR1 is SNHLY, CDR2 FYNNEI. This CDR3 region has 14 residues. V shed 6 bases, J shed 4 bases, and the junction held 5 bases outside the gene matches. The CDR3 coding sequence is TGTGCCAGCAGCGGGGACAGGGGCGGCTATGGCTACACCTTC. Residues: CASSGDRGGYGYTF.

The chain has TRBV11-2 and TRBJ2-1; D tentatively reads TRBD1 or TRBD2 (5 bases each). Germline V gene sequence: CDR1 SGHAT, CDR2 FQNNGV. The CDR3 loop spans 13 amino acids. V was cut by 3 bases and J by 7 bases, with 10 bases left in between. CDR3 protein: CASSLGRLNEQFF. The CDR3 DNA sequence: TGTGCCAGCAGCTTGGGACGGCTGAATGAGCAGTTCTTC.

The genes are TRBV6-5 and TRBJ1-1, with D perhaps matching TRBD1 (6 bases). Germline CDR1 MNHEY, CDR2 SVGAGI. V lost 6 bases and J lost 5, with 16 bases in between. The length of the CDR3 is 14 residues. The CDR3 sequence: CASRPGPQGTEAFF. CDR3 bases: TGTGCCAGCAGACCGGGGCCTCAGGGGACTGAAGCTTTCTTT.

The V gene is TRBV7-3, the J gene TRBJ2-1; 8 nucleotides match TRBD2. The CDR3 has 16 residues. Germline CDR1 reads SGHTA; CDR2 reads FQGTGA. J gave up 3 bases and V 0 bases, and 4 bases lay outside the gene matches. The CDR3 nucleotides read TGTGCCAGCAGCTTAACGGGACTAGATTTCTACAATGAGCAGTTCTTC. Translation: CASSLTGLDFYNEQFF. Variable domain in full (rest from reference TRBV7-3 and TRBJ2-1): GAGVSQTPSNKVTEKGKYVELRCDPISGHTALYWYRQSLGQGPEFLIYFQGTGAADDSGLPNDRFFAVRPEGSVSTLKIQRTERGDSAVYLCASSLTGLDFYNEQFFGPGTRLTVL.

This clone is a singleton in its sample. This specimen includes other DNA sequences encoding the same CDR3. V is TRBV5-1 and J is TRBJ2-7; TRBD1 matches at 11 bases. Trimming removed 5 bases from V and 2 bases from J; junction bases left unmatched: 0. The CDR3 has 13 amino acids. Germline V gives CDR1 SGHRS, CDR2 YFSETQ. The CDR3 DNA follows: TGCGCCAGCAGGGGACAGGGGGCCTACGAGCAGTACTTC. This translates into CASRGQGAYEQYF.

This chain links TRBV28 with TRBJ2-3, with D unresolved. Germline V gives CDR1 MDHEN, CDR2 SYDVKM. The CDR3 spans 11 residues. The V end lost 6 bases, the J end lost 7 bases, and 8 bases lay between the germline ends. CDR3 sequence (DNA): TGTGCCAGCAGCCCGTCCTATACGCAGTATTTT. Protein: CASSPSYTQYF.

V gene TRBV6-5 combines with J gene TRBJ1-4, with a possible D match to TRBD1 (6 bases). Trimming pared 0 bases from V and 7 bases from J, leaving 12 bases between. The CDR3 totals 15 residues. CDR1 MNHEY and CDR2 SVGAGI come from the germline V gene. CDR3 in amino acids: CASSYSSGGGEKLFF. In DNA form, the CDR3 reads TGTGCCAGCAGTTACTCGAGCGGGGGCGGTGAAAAACTGTTTTTT.

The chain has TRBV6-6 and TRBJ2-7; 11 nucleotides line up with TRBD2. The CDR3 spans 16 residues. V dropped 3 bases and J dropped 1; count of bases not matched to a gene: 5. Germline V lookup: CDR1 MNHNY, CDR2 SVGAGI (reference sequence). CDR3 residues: CASSYSTSGVSYEQYF. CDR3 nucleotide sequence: TGTGCCAGCAGTTATTCGACTAGCGGGGTTTCCTACGAGCAGTACTTC.

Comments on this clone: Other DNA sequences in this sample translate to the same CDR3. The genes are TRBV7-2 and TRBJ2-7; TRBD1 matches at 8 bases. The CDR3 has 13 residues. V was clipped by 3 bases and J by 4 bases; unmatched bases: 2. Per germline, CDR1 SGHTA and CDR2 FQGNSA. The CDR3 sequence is CASSFDRGYEQYF. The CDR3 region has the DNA TGTGCCAGCAGCTTTGACAGGGGATACGAGCAGTACTTC. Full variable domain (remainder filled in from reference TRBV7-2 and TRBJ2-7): GAGVSQSPSNKVTEKGKDVELRCDPISGHTALYWYRQSLGQGLEFLIYFQGNSAPDKSGLPSDRFSAERTGGSVSTLTIQRTQQEDSAVYLCASSFDRGYEQYFGPGTRLTVT.